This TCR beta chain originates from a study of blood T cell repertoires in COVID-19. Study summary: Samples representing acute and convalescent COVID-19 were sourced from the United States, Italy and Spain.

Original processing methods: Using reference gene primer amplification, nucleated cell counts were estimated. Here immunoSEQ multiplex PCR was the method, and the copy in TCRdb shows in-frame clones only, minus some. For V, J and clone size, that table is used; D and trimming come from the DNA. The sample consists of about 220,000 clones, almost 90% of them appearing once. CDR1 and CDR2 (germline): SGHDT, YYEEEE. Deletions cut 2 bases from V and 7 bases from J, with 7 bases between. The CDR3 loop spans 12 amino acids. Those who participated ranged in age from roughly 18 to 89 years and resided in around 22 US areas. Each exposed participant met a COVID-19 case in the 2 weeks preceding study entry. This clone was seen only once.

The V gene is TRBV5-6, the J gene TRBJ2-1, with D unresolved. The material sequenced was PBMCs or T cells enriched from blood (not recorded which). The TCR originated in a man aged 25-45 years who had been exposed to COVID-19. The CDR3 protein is CASSFSFNEQFF. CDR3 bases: TGTGCCAGCAGCTTTTCTTTTAATGAGCAGTTCTTC.